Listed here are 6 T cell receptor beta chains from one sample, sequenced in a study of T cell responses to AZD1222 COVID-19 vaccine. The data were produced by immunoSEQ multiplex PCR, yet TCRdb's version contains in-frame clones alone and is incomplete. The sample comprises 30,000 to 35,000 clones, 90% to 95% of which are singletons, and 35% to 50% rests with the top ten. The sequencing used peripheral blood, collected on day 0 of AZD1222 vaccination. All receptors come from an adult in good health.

The CDR3, as DNA: TGTGCCAGCAGGCCCCTAGCGGGGGGTTCCGGGGAGCTGTTTTTT. Protein: CASRPLAGGSGELFF. J is TRBJ2-2 and V is TRBV6-5; 11 nucleotides align to TRBD2. From germline, CDR1 is MNHEY and CDR2 SVGAGI. V lost 6 bases and J lost 6; bases outside the gene matches: 6. There are 15 residues in the CDR3.

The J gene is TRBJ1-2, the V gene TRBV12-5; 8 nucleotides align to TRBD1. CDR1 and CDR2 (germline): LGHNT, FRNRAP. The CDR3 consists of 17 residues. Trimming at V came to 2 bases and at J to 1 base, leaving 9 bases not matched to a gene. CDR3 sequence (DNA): TGTGCTAGTGGTTTGACAACCGGGACAGGTGATAACTATGGCTACACCTTC. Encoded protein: CASGLTTGTGDNYGYTF.

The CDR3 nucleotides are TGTGCCAGCAGTGAACTCAGGGGAAATGAGCAGTTCTTC. Its protein is CASSELRGNEQFF. The rearrangement uses TRBV6-1 and TRBJ2-1; weak D call: TRBD1 (6 bases). The CDR3 runs 13 residues. The germline gives CDR1 MNHNS, CDR2 SASEGT. V lost 2 bases and J 7 bases, leaving 9 bases between the germline ends.

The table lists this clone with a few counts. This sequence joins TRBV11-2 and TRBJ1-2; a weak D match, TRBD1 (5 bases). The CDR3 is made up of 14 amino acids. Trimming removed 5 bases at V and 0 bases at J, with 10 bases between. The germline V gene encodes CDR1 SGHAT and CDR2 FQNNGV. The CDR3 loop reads CASSPGQANYGYTF. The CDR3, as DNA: TGTGCCAGCAGCCCAGGGCAGGCTAACTATGGCTACACCTTC.

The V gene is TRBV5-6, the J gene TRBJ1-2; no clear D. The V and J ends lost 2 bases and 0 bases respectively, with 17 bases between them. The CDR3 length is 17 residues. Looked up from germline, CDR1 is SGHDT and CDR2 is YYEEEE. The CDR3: CASSFGSSLNSNYGYTF. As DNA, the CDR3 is TGTGCCAGCAGCTTCGGATCCAGTCTAAATTCTAACTATGGCTACACCTTC.

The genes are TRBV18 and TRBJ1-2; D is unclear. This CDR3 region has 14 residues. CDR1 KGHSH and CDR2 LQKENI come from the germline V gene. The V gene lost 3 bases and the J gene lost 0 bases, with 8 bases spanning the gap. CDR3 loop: CASSPREANYGYTF. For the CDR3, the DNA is TGTGCCAGCTCACCGCGAGAAGCTAACTATGGCTACACCTTC.